This T cell receptor (beta chain) is from a study of T-cell reconstitution after alpha-beta-depleted transplantation in children. The CDR3 consists of 19 residues. V lost 1 base, J lost 1 base, and 14 bases stayed unmatched. Germline-derived CDR1 and CDR2 are SGHAT and FQNNGV. Preparation of the TCRbeta library involved a method that used unique molecular identifiers. From the PCR reads, TCRdb called clonotypes with MiXCR, one entry per CDR3 protein. The repertoire consists of 780,000 or so distinct CDR3 sequences, with about 16% occurring once and the leading ten covering under 6%. Study-wide results and limits: By about two months after transplant, alpha-beta T cells reportedly arose from several hundred graft clones that had expanded.

This clonotype occurred a few times. Its antigen is unidentified. Material: PBMCs, mostly from graft donor cells, obtained 360 days after TCRalphabeta/CD19-depleted stem cell transplant. This sequence joins TRBV11-2 and TRBJ2-7, with 9 bases that match TRBD1. The sequence was collected from a male patient under 18 who had a stem cell transplant for acute lymphoblastic leukemia, so the T cells may come from the graft donor. CDR3 nucleotides: TGTGCCAGCAGCTTAGTGGTCGTTAGACAGGGGGGACCTTCCTACGAGCAGTACTTC. It specifies CASSLVVVRQGGPSYEQYF.